The source of this TCR beta chain is a study of human T cells and chemical hapten exposure. Study information: An approximately 2 cm by approximately 2 cm inner upper arm patch received 2% DPC for sensitization. Study-wide results and caveats: Those TCRs sitting above 1 in 1000 frequency stayed the same with DPC sensitization.

This clonotype has ten or more counts. As yet, its antigen is unknown. What the library attached to individual cDNA molecules were unique molecular identifiers. A single record per CDR3 protein comes from TCRdb applying MiXCR to the RACE reads. The table shows 65,000 to 70,000 distinct CDR3 sequences, with 11% occurring only once. The sample's time point: pre-sensitization, week 0. Regarding treatment: therapeutic diphenylcyclopropenone sensitization with weekly scalp DPC. Unfractionated whole blood yielded total RNA. V lost 4 bases and J 8 bases, leaving 6 bases between the germline ends. The CDR3 has 12 amino acids.

The chain recombines TRBV12-3 or TRBV12-4 with TRBJ1-6, with D maybe TRBD1 (6 bases). The receptor was isolated from a woman aged 45-65 years with alopecia areata. Some clones in this sample may be carry-over from other donors' samples. The specimen comprised whole blood, sampled in connection with sensitization to the hapten diphenylcyclopropenone (DPC). CDR3 loop: CASSSGDSPLHF. DNA for the CDR3: TGTGCCAGCAGTTCAGGGGATTCACCCCTCCACTTT.